The 31 T cell receptor beta chains reported below all come from one sample, sequenced in a study of cytomegalovirus exposure and HLA in healthy donors. Researchers ran the PCR with 60 Vbeta and 13 Jbeta primers. Profiled with immunoSEQ multiplex PCR; TCRdb holds only in-frame clones, not every one. The sample shows around 150,000 clones, 66% of them seen only once. The sample taken for sequencing was PBMCs. These receptors all stem from a human donor in good health.

The genes are TRBV5-1 and TRBJ2-7; 12 nucleotides align to TRBD2. The length of the CDR3 is 17 residues. V dropped 2 bases and J dropped 4; count of bases not matched to a gene: 10. Germline V gives CDR1 SGHRS, CDR2 YFSETQ. The CDR3 here is CASSLGTSGPRVYEQYF. The CDR3 DNA reads as TGCGCCAGCAGCTTAGGGACTAGCGGGCCTAGGGTTTACGAGCAGTACTTC.

The chain combines TRBV28 with TRBJ2-1; the D gene is possibly TRBD2 (6 bases). V lost 7 bases, J lost 8 bases, and 18 bases lay in between. The CDR3 loop spans 14 amino acids. Germline V gene data show CDR1 as MDHEN and CDR2 as SYDVKM. Here the CDR3 reads CASTPPGRTDEQFF. CDR3 coding DNA: TGTGCCAGCACCCCCCCCGGGAGAACCGATGAGCAGTTCTTC.

The chain uses TRBV15 and TRBJ2-2, with a possible D match to TRBD2 (6 bases). In germline, CDR1 is LNHNV, CDR2 YYDKDF (reference sequence). This CDR3 region has 16 residues. Trimming stripped 0 bases from V and 1 base from J, with 9 bases between. The CDR3 DNA is TGTGCCACCAGCAGAGATCGGGGACTGAACACCGGGGAGCTGTTTTTT. Translation gives CATSRDRGLNTGELFF.

V usage is TRBV18 and J usage is TRBJ2-1; 7 bases are shared with TRBD1. Per the germline V gene, CDR1 is KGHSH and CDR2 is LQKENI. CDR3 length equals 13 residues. V gave up 5 bases and J gave up 6 bases; unmatched junction bases: 4. This CDR3 is CASSARQGNEQFF. Here the CDR3 DNA reads TGTGCCAGCTCAGCCAGACAGGGCAATGAGCAGTTCTTC. Full variable domain (outside the CDR3, taken from reference TRBV18 and TRBJ2-1): NAGVMQNPRHLVRRRGQEARLRCSPMKGHSHVYWYRQLPEEGLKFMVYLQKENIIDESGMPKERFSAEFPKEGPSILRIQQVVRGDSAAYFCASSARQGNEQFFGPGTRLTVL.

The chain employs TRBV19 and TRBJ1-5; 9 positions match TRBD1. V trimming: 10 bases; J trimming: 7 bases; junction bases outside the gene matches: 11. Germline V lookup: CDR1 LNHDA, CDR2 SQIVND (reference sequence). The CDR3 is 14 residues long. The CDR3 here is CATGDRAGEQPQHF. The CDR3 coding sequence is TGTGCCACCGGGGACAGGGCGGGAGAACAGCCCCAGCATTTT.

This chain joins TRBV12-5 and TRBJ1-5, with 8 bases that match TRBD1. CDR3 length equals 14 residues. The ends lost 7 bases at V and 4 bases at J; junction bases unmatched: 6. Germline lookup yields CDR1 LGHNT and CDR2 FRNRAP. CDR3 loop: CASDPTGANQPQHF. The CDR3 DNA follows: TGTGCTAGTGACCCGACAGGGGCGAATCAGCCCCAGCATTTT. The variable domain in full, with the rest retrieved from reference TRBV12-5 and TRBJ1-5, is DARVTQTPRHKVTEMGQEVTMRCQPILGHNTVFWYRQTMMQGLELLAYFRNRAPLDDSGMPKDRFSAEMPDATLATLKIQPSEPRDSAVYFCASDPTGANQPQHFGDGTRLSIL.

This chain links TRBV27 with TRBJ2-7; 10 bases agree with TRBD1. The germline V gene has CDR1 MNHEY and CDR2 SMNVEV (reference sequence). Trimming took 2 bases from V and 5 from J; bases not matched to a gene: 6. This CDR3 spans 15 amino acids. CDR3 sequence reads: CASSLEDRGLHEQYF. CDR3 DNA sequence: TGTGCCAGCAGTTTAGAAGACAGGGGGCTCCACGAGCAGTACTTC.

The chain is built from TRBV6-5 and TRBJ2-1, with D hard to call. Trimming shortened V by 2 bases and J by 3 bases, and 5 bases separated the two germline ends. Germline assignment: CDR1 MNHEY and CDR2 SVGAGI. The CDR3 contains 13 residues. CDR3 sequence reads: CASSYQNYNEQFF. CDR3 nucleotide sequence: TGTGCCAGCAGTTACCAAAACTACAATGAGCAGTTCTTC.

A few counts support this clone. V gene TRBV5-6 combines with J gene TRBJ2-2, with TRBD2 matching over 9 bases. The V segment lost 1 base and the J segment 6 bases; nucleotides outside the gene matches: 7. The CDR3 spans 16 residues. In germline, CDR1 is SGHDT, CDR2 YYEEEE. CDR3 sequence: CASSLFAREGPGELFF. DNA of the CDR3: TGTGCCAGCAGCTTGTTCGCGCGGGAGGGCCCCGGGGAGCTGTTTTTT.

This clone came up once. V is TRBV5-4 and J is TRBJ1-1; tentative D call: TRBD1 (6 bases). Trimming cost V 4 bases and J 1 base, with 20 bases left between them. CDR1 is SGHNT, CDR2 YYREEE, per germline (reference sequence). There are 17 residues in the CDR3. CDR3 bases: TGTGCCAGCAGCCCCGGGTCGTGGGGGCGGCAGAACACTGAAGCTTTCTTT. It translates to CASSPGSWGRQNTEAFF. The whole variable domain, filled in from reference TRBV5-4 and TRBJ1-1, reads ETGVTQSPTHLIKTRGQQVTLRCSSQSGHNTVSWYQQALGQGPQFIFQYYREEENGRGNFPPRFSGLQFPNYSSELNVNALELDDSALYLCASSPGSWGRQNTEAFFGQGTRLTVV.

The CDR3 DNA is TGTGCCAGCAGCTTCTACCAAGAGACCCAGTACTTC. Protein: CASSFYQETQYF. The chain recombines TRBV7-2 with TRBJ2-5; D gene unclear. The V gene lost 3 bases and the J gene lost 0 bases, with 2 bases spanning the gap. The CDR3 length is 12 residues. CDR1 SGHTA and CDR2 FQGNSA come from the germline V gene.

The chain links TRBV9 to TRBJ2-6; D is ambiguous. The CDR3 has 14 amino acids. Trimming cost V 7 bases and J 2 bases, with 10 bases left between them. CDR1 is SGDLS and CDR2 is YYNGEE in the germline V gene. DNA of the CDR3: TGTGCCAGCGCTCGGGTTGCTGGGGCCAACGTCCTGACTTTC. Translating it yields CASARVAGANVLTF.

This rearrangement joins TRBV28 to TRBJ2-3; 15 bases match TRBD2. V was pared by 8 bases and J by 2 bases, with 8 bases of the junction left unmatched. This CDR3 is 17 amino acids long. Per the germline V gene, CDR1 is MDHEN and CDR2 is SYDVKM. CDR3 residues: CASVPRTSGRATDTQYF. The CDR3 region has the DNA TGTGCCAGCGTGCCCCGGACTAGCGGGAGGGCCACAGATACGCAGTATTTT.

V is TRBV18 and J is TRBJ2-1; 9 positions agree with TRBD2. The CDR3 is made up of 15 amino acids. The V segment lost 5 bases and the J segment 4 bases; nucleotides outside the gene matches: 6. CDR1 and CDR2 from the germline V gene are KGHSH and LQKENI. CDR3 nucleotides: TGTGCCAGCTCAACCGGGACTAGCAGTTACAATGAGCAGTTCTTC. The encoded protein is CASSTGTSSYNEQFF.

The chain couples TRBV10-2 to TRBJ2-3; TRBD1 aligns across 7 bases. Trimming removed 2 bases from V and 5 bases from J; junction bases left unmatched: 1. The CDR3 extends over 13 amino acids. CDR1 and CDR2 (germline): WSHSY, SAAADI. CDR3: CASSETGVDTQYF. CDR3 bases: TGCGCCAGCAGTGAGACAGGGGTAGATACGCAGTATTTT.

This clone appeared a few times. This rearrangement joins TRBV18 to TRBJ1-2; D is unresolved. The V end lost 2 bases, the J end lost 8 bases, and 12 bases lay between the germline ends. The CDR3 loop spans 13 amino acids. The germline CDR1 and CDR2 sequences are KGHSH and LQKENI. CDR3 DNA: TGTGCCAGCTCACCAGGGGAGCGTCGCGGCTACACCTTC. Protein product: CASSPGERRGYTF.

The chain combines TRBV7-3 with TRBJ2-1, with 12 bases lining up with TRBD2. The V segment lost 4 bases and the J segment 7 bases; nucleotides outside the gene matches: 5. The CDR3 consists of 15 residues. CDR1 and CDR2 from the germline V gene are SGHTA and FQGTGA. The CDR3 region is CASSSSGRARNEQFF. The CDR3 DNA is TGTGCCAGCAGCTCTAGCGGGAGGGCCAGGAATGAGCAGTTCTTC.

This clone was counted only a few times. V usage is TRBV7-9 and J usage is TRBJ2-7, with 11 positions matching TRBD1. Trimming took 5 bases from V and 3 from J; bases not matched to a gene: 6. CDR3 length equals 15 residues. Germline V CDR1 and CDR2: SEHNR, FQNEAQ (reference sequence). CDR3 DNA sequence: TGTGCCAGCAGCACCGGGACAGGGGGACTCTACGAGCAGTACTTC. It specifies CASSTGTGGLYEQYF. The full variable domain, completed using reference TRBV7-9 and TRBJ2-7, is DTGVSQNPRHKITKRGQNVTFRCDPISEHNRLYWYRQTLGQGPEFLTYFQNEAQLEKSRLLSDRFSAERPKGSFSTLEIQRTEQGDSAMYLCASSTGTGGLYEQYFGPGTRLTVT.

The chain recombines TRBV7-3 with TRBJ2-2; 11 nucleotides match TRBD2. The germline V gene has CDR1 SGHTA and CDR2 FQGTGA. V lost 5 bases, J lost 7 bases, and 6 bases stayed unmatched. This CDR3 is 15 amino acids long. CDR3 sequence: CASSPRLAGFGELFF. In nucleotides, the CDR3 is TGTGCCAGCAGCCCACGACTAGCGGGATTCGGGGAGCTGTTTTTT.

In this sample, this clone turned up a few times. The chain links TRBV18 to TRBJ2-2, with a possible D match to TRBD1 (6 bases). The CDR3 extends over 14 amino acids. With 3 bases removed from V and 1 base from J, the gap between germline ends came to 6 bases. Germline values: CDR1 KGHSH, CDR2 LQKENI. This chain's CDR3 is CASSPTGNTGELFF. The DNA of the CDR3 is TGTGCCAGCTCACCGACAGGGAACACCGGGGAGCTGTTTTTT.

V gene TRBV5-1 combines with J gene TRBJ2-5; D perhaps matches TRBD1 (6 bases). Trimming removed 4 bases at V and 3 bases at J, with 22 bases between. The CDR3 runs to 17 residues. Looked up from germline, CDR1 is SGHRS and CDR2 is YFSETQ. The CDR3 sequence is CASSHPHRVLGEETQYF. The CDR3 bases are TGCGCCAGCAGCCACCCCCACAGGGTCCTTGGGGAAGAGACCCAGTACTTC. The full variable domain, completed using reference TRBV5-1 and TRBJ2-5, is KAGVTQTPRYLIKTRGQQVTLSCSPISGHRSVSWYQQTPGQGLQFLFEYFSETQRNKGNFPGRFSGRQFSNSRSEMNVSTLELGDSALYLCASSHPHRVLGEETQYFGPGTRLLVL.

This clone was picked up a small number of times. The rearrangement links TRBV11-1 to TRBJ2-7; D remains unclear. The CDR3 is made up of 13 amino acids. Trimming took off 5 bases at V and 2 bases at J, with 10 bases between the two ends. The germline V gene has CDR1 SGHAT and CDR2 FQDESV (reference sequence). The CDR3 nucleotides read TGTGCCAGCAGCCAATCCAGTGCCTACGAGCAGTACTTC. It encodes CASSQSSAYEQYF. Complete variable domain (other parts from reference TRBV11-1 and TRBJ2-7): EAEVAQSPRYKITEKSQAVAFWCDPISGHATLYWYRQILGQGPELLVQFQDESVVDDSQLPKDRFSAERLKGVDSTLKIQPAELGDSAMYLCASSQSSAYEQYFGPGTRLTVT.

This chain links TRBV5-4 with TRBJ2-1; D is unclear. CDR3 length: 16 residues. Germline loops: CDR1 SGHNT, CDR2 YYREEE (reference sequence). Trimming shortened V by 0 bases and J by 9 bases, and 19 bases separated the two germline ends. The DNA for the CDR3 is TGTGCCAGCAGCTTGGTGTTTGGAGCCGCGAGAGCTGAGCAGTTCTTC. Residues: CASSLVFGAARAEQFF.

The chain links TRBV7-2 to TRBJ1-1; no clear D gene. Deletions cut 4 bases from V and 0 bases from J, with 12 bases between. The CDR3 runs 15 residues. Germline V gene lookup returns CDR1 SGHTA and CDR2 FQGNSA. CDR3 region: CASSYLTGMNTEAFF. The CDR3 nucleotides read TGTGCCAGCAGCTACCTGACGGGGATGAACACTGAAGCTTTCTTT.

The genes are TRBV5-1 and TRBJ2-3, with TRBD1 matching over 7 bases. Germline-derived CDR1 and CDR2 are SGHRS and YFSETQ. The CDR3 has 15 amino acids. Unmatched junction bases numbered 7, after V lost 3 bases and J lost 3 bases. The CDR3 coding sequence is TGCGCCAGCAGCTGGTTGGGACAGAGAACAGATACGCAGTATTTT. Translating it yields CASSWLGQRTDTQYF. Full variable domain (missing parts from reference TRBV5-1 and TRBJ2-3): KAGVTQTPRYLIKTRGQQVTLSCSPISGHRSVSWYQQTPGQGLQFLFEYFSETQRNKGNFPGRFSGRQFSNSRSEMNVSTLELGDSALYLCASSWLGQRTDTQYFGPGTRLTVL.

This clone came up a few times. The chain has TRBV29-1 and TRBJ1-5, with D tentatively TRBD1 (6 bases). V was pared by 5 bases and J by 4 bases, with 12 bases between. From germline, CDR1 is SQVTM and CDR2 ANQGSEA. The CDR3 totals 13 residues. In DNA, the CDR3 is TGCAGCGTTCTGGGGGCCCAAAATCAGCCCCAGCATTTT. This codes for CSVLGAQNQPQHF.

This clone was seen more than once but under ten times. The chain links TRBV19 to TRBJ2-3; a possible D gene is TRBD2 (6 bases). The CDR3 length is 13 residues. Germline V gene lookup returns CDR1 LNHDA and CDR2 SQIVND (reference sequence). The V end was cut by 5 bases, the J end by 1 base, with 7 bases between. DNA for the CDR3: TGTGCCAGTAGTTGGAGGGGCACAGATACGCAGTATTTT. Translation: CASSWRGTDTQYF.

V and J are TRBV5-1 and TRBJ1-2; maybe TRBD1 (5 bases). The CDR3 has 14 residues. V was clipped by 2 bases and J by 2 bases, with 10 bases between them. CDR1 SGHRS and CDR2 YFSETQ come from the germline V gene. The chain's CDR3 is CASSFLSGNYGYTF. The DNA of the CDR3 is TGCGCCAGCAGCTTTTTATCAGGGAACTATGGCTACACCTTC.

There are a few counts of this clone. The chain uses TRBV28 and TRBJ1-5; D ambiguous. V lost 1 base to trimming and J lost 0 bases, with 7 bases between them. Germline V gene sequence: CDR1 MDHEN, CDR2 SYDVKM. The CDR3 spans 15 residues. Written as DNA, the CDR3 is TGTGCCAGCAGTTTATCGGCGGGTAGCAATCAGCCCCAGCATTTT. This encodes CASSLSAGSNQPQHF.

This chain connects TRBV29-1 to TRBJ1-5, with D perhaps matching TRBD1 (6 bases). From germline, CDR1 is SQVTM and CDR2 ANQGSEA. CDR3 length equals 13 residues. V lost 6 bases and J lost 3, with 12 bases in between. The CDR3 nucleotides are TGCAGCGTACAACAGGGACACAATCAGCCCCAGCATTTT. Amino acids: CSVQQGHNQPQHF.

The CDR3 sequence: CASSGSSDEQYF. The CDR3 DNA sequence: TGTGCCAGTAGCGGGAGTAGCGACGAGCAGTACTTC. V is TRBV5-4 and J is TRBJ2-7; the match to TRBD2 covers 9 bases. Germline values: CDR1 SGHNT, CDR2 YYREEE (reference sequence). V trimming: 8 bases; J trimming: 5 bases; junction bases outside the gene matches: 5. The CDR3 extends over 12 amino acids.